This T cell receptor (beta chain) emerged from a study of a mutant IDH1 vaccine in newly diagnosed glioma. This clone showed up just a few times. Its antigen is still unknown. Study-level results: The vaccine induced immune responses, and these occurred in around 93% of patients.

Sequencing was performed with immunoSEQ multiplex PCR; in TCRdb, only in-frame clones are kept and a portion is missing. Of roughly 86,000 clones detected, nearly 90% appear once; the ten largest clones hold around 0.77%. Germline loops: CDR1 MNHEY, CDR2 SMNVEV (reference sequence). J lost 4 bases, V lost 0 bases, and 4 bases had no gene match. This CDR3 contains 16 residues. Described time point: week 47, end of study. Each dose of the vaccine consisted of 300 ug of mutant IDH1 20-mer peptide, with topical imiquimod. The sample here was PBMCs, taken from a glioma patient whose treatment included an IDH1 peptide vaccine. This chain links TRBV27 with TRBJ2-1; 9 bases are shared with TRBD2. The origin of this receptor is a woman aged 45 to 65 with glioma. CDR3 residues: CASSLSPSGKYNEQFF. The CDR3 DNA follows: TGTGCCAGCAGTTTATCGCCTAGCGGGAAGTACAATGAGCAGTTCTTC.